These 23 T cell receptor beta chains came from one sample sequenced in a study of T-cell memory formation after mild COVID-19. Using its own MiXCR run on the 5' RACE reads, TCRdb lists one record per CDR3 protein. The table records some 150,000 distinct CDR3 sequences, roughly a fifth of them present only once. The material sequenced was PBMCs or a T cell subset sorted from them (not recorded which). The receptors shown here come from an adult woman who had mild COVID-19 (a few samples of this study predate the infection). Cell type and time point are not known.

This clonotype was seen only a few times. The genes are TRBV29-1 and TRBJ2-7, with TRBD1 identical over 8 bases. CDR3 length equals 13 residues. V lost 7 bases, J lost 0 bases, and 5 bases stayed unmatched. Germline V CDR1 and CDR2: SQVTM, ANQGSEA. The CDR3 reads CSGTGSGSYEQYF. In nucleotides, the CDR3 is TGCAGCGGGACAGGGTCGGGCTCCTACGAGCAGTACTTC.

This clonotype has ten or more counts. The CDR3 region is CASSRVWRDNEQFF. The DNA for the CDR3 is TGTGCCAGTAGTAGGGTGTGGCGGGACAATGAGCAGTTCTTC. V usage is TRBV19 and J usage is TRBJ2-1, with D possibly TRBD2 on 5 matching bases. Germline V gene lookup returns CDR1 LNHDA and CDR2 SQIVND (reference sequence). This CDR3 comprises 14 residues. Trimming took 4 bases from V and 5 from J, leaving 12 bases between them.

The chain uses TRBV30 and TRBJ2-3; unclear D gene. V gave up 3 bases and J gave up 7 bases, with 11 bases separating them. CDR3 size: 12 residues. The germline V gene has CDR1 GTSNPN and CDR2 SVGIG (reference sequence). The CDR3 nucleotides are TGTGCCTGGAGACCCCCTGGATATACGCAGTATTTT. Translated: CAWRPPGYTQYF. Using reference TRBV30 and TRBJ2-3 for the parts outside the CDR3, the full variable domain is SQTIHQWPATLVQPVGSPLSLECTVEGTSNPNLYWYRQAAGRGLQLLFYSVGIGQISSEVPQNLSASRPQDRQFILSSKKLLLSDSGFYLCAWRPPGYTQYFGPGTRLTVL.

Here the CDR3 DNA reads TGTGCCAGCAGCTTAGGATGGCGGACGCGGGAGAAGATTCTGGATACGCAGTATTTT. Translated, it gives CASSLGWRTREKILDTQYF. The chain carries TRBV7-9 and TRBJ2-3; 7 positions agree with TRBD2. There are 19 residues in the CDR3. Trimming took 1 base from V and 6 from J; bases not matched to a gene: 19. Germline loops: CDR1 SEHNR, CDR2 FQNEAQ (reference sequence).

This chain connects TRBV20-1 to TRBJ2-5; 8 nucleotides align to TRBD2. Germline CDR1 reads DFQATT; CDR2 reads SNEGSKA (reference sequence). V was pared by 3 bases and J by 6 bases, with 6 bases of the junction left unmatched. This CDR3 is 13 amino acids long. The CDR3 here is CSASGRARKTQYF. In nucleotides, the CDR3 is TGCAGTGCTAGCGGGAGGGCGCGTAAGACCCAGTACTTC.

This clonotype was seen repeatedly, ten times or more. This chain joins TRBV5-1 and TRBJ2-1, with D perhaps TRBD1 (5 bases). Germline V lookup: CDR1 SGHRS, CDR2 YFSETQ. The CDR3 loop spans 14 amino acids. V was trimmed by 0 bases and J by 8 bases, leaving 12 bases between them. CDR3 region: CASSLEGWTYEQFF. CDR3 DNA sequence: TGCGCCAGCAGCTTGGAGGGGTGGACATATGAGCAGTTCTTC.

This clonotype turned up a few times. The chain links TRBV20-1 to TRBJ2-7; tentatively, D is TRBD1 (6 bases). V was cut by 3 bases and J by 2 bases, with 14 bases left in between. The CDR3 has 14 residues. Per germline, CDR1 DFQATT and CDR2 SNEGSKA (reference sequence). CDR3 in amino acids: CSASGGAGTYEQYF. In DNA, the CDR3 is TGCAGTGCTAGTGGGGGCGCTGGCACCTACGAGCAGTACTTC.

The chain couples TRBV24-1 to TRBJ2-1; 10 bases map to TRBD1. Germline CDR1 KGHDR, CDR2 SFDVKD. The CDR3 loop spans 13 amino acids. V shed 5 bases, J shed 10 bases, and the junction held 4 bases outside the gene matches. The DNA of the CDR3 is TGTGCCACCAGTGGGACAGGGGGTCGGGAGCAGTTCTTC. Its translation is CATSGTGGREQFF.

This clonotype was detected a few times. The chain joins TRBV4-3 to TRBJ2-7, with 8 nucleotides matching TRBD2. The CDR3 is 15 residues long. J was trimmed by 1 base and V by 0 bases; bases with no gene match: 2. CDR1 is LGHNA and CDR2 is YSLEER in the germline V gene. CDR3 residues: CASSQDTSGSYEQYF. The CDR3 region has the DNA TGCGCCAGCAGCCAAGATACTAGCGGATCCTACGAGCAGTACTTC.

This clonotype was detected many times. J is TRBJ2-5 and V is TRBV12-3 or TRBV12-4; D ambiguous. This CDR3 comprises 11 residues. V was pared by 2 bases and J by 7 bases, with 5 bases between. Here the CDR3 DNA reads TGTGCCAGCAGTTTATCAGGGACCCAGTACTTC. Amino acid sequence: CASSLSGTQYF.

This clonotype was recorded a few times. The V gene is TRBV7-2, the J gene TRBJ2-1, with D tentatively TRBD1 or TRBD2 (5 bases each). Trimming stripped 6 bases from V and 0 bases from J, with 15 bases between. This CDR3 region has 16 residues. Germline V gene sequence: CDR1 SGHTA, CDR2 FQGNSA. The CDR3 loop is CASSTRGGYSYNEQFF. As DNA, the CDR3 is TGTGCCAGCAGTACCCGGGGCGGATACTCCTACAATGAGCAGTTCTTC.

The genes are TRBV2 and TRBJ2-3, with 8 bases matching TRBD2. Germline CDR1 and CDR2: SNHLY and FYNNEI. J lost 1 base, V lost 3 bases, and 6 bases had no gene match. The CDR3 spans 16 residues. Here the CDR3 DNA reads TGTGCCAGCAGTGACGGAAATAGCGGGGGCACAGATACGCAGTATTTT. Residues: CASSDGNSGGTDTQYF.

This clonotype has just a few counts. J is TRBJ2-5 and V is TRBV7-2; D may correspond to TRBD1 or TRBD2 (5 bases each). The CDR3 loop spans 15 amino acids. V was clipped by 5 bases and J by 5 bases, with 18 bases between them. Germline V gene sequence: CDR1 SGHTA, CDR2 FQGNSA. The CDR3 loop is CASSLASGWGETQYF. CDR3 nucleotide sequence: TGTGCCAGCAGCCTCGCCTCCGGTTGGGGGGAGACCCAGTACTTC.

This chain joins TRBV30 and TRBJ2-7; TRBD2 aligns across 10 bases. The J segment lost 6 bases and the V segment lost 5 bases, leaving 13 bases of the junction unmatched. The CDR3 is 15 amino acids. Germline V gene lookup returns CDR1 GTSNPN and CDR2 SVGIG (reference sequence). The CDR3 region has the DNA TGTGCCTGGGATACGGGGCTAGCGGGAGTTTCCGAGCAGTACTTC. Translation gives CAWDTGLAGVSEQYF.

In this sample, this clonotype turned up a few times. The chain links TRBV5-1 to TRBJ2-1; D is ambiguous. Germline loops: CDR1 SGHRS, CDR2 YFSETQ. This CDR3 contains 13 residues. Trimming shortened V by 4 bases and J by 5 bases, and 10 bases separated the two germline ends. The CDR3, as DNA: TGCGCCAGCAGCGCCGGACCCGACAATGAGCAGTTCTTC. Encoded protein: CASSAGPDNEQFF.

In this sample, this clonotype turned up a few times. This chain joins TRBV25-1 and TRBJ2-7, with TRBD1 as a possible D gene (5 bases). Trimming shortened V by 5 bases and J by 2 bases, and 10 bases separated the two germline ends. Per the germline V gene, CDR1 is MGHDK and CDR2 is SYGVNS. CDR3 length equals 13 residues. The CDR3 loop reads CASSKGSPYEQYF. Here the CDR3 DNA reads TGTGCCAGCAGTAAGGGGTCCCCCTACGAGCAGTACTTC.

This clonotype occurred many times. The rearrangement uses TRBV6-5 and TRBJ1-1, with TRBD1 as a possible D gene (5 bases). The CDR3 length is 14 residues. The V gene lost 2 bases and the J gene lost 3 bases, with 10 bases spanning the gap. The V gene's germline CDR1 is MNHEY and CDR2 SVGAGI. The CDR3 sequence: CASSYAGEYTEAFF. The CDR3 nucleotides read TGTGCCAGCAGTTACGCGGGGGAGTACACTGAAGCTTTCTTT.

The chain has TRBV23-1 and TRBJ2-4; possible D gene TRBD2, 6 bases. TRBV23-1 has ORF status, its function being uncertain. CDR3 length: 18 residues. With 0 bases removed from V and 1 base from J, the gap between germline ends came to 16 bases. The CDR3 spells CASSQSGGGRVAKNIQYF. The CDR3 DNA follows: TGCGCCAGCAGTCAATCGGGAGGCGGACGGGTCGCCAAAAACATTCAGTACTTC.

The V gene is TRBV5-1, the J gene TRBJ2-3, with 8 bases that match TRBD2. This CDR3 is built from 15 residues. CDR1 and CDR2 from the germline V gene are SGHRS and YFSETQ. V shed 1 base, J shed 1 base, and the junction held 2 bases outside the gene matches. CDR3 in amino acids: CASSLMRGGTDTQYF. The CDR3 DNA reads as TGCGCCAGCAGCTTGATGCGGGGGGGCACAGATACGCAGTATTTT.

The V and J genes are TRBV19 and TRBJ2-5; the D gene is possibly TRBD1 (7 bases). In germline, CDR1 is LNHDA, CDR2 SQIVND (reference sequence). V lost 5 bases and J 1 base, leaving 11 bases between the germline ends. This CDR3 has 14 residues. The CDR3 loop is CASSGGGLQETQYF. The DNA for the CDR3 is TGTGCCAGTAGTGGAGGGGGCCTCCAAGAGACCCAGTACTTC.

The CDR3 coding sequence is TGTGCCAGCTCACCAAGAACCAGGTTGGCCGAGCAGTACTTC. Its protein is CASSPRTRLAEQYF. The chain combines TRBV18 with TRBJ2-7; D is ambiguous. Germline values: CDR1 KGHSH, CDR2 LQKENI. V was clipped by 2 bases and J by 6 bases, with 14 bases between them. The CDR3 extends over 14 amino acids.

This chain links TRBV6-6 with TRBJ1-5; D is perhaps TRBD1 (6 bases). CDR1 is MNHNY, CDR2 SVGAGI, per germline (reference sequence). The CDR3 extends over 13 amino acids. Trimming took 5 bases from V and 4 from J, leaving 9 bases between them. CDR3 residues: CASSATGNQPQHF. CDR3 in DNA: TGTGCCAGCAGTGCCACAGGGAATCAGCCCCAGCATTTT.

The rearrangement uses TRBV21-1 and TRBJ2-1; TRBD2 is the table's D call and was not checked against the DNA. TRBV21-1 is flagged as a pseudogene. The CDR3 is made up of 13 amino acids. CDR3 DNA sequence: TGTGCCCCCACCCGGGGGGCCGCAATGAAGCAGTTCTTC. Translating it yields CAPTRGAAMKQFF.